Below, 20 T cell receptor beta chains from the same sample are listed, as sequenced in a study of Tregs in tolerant kidney transplant recipients. Method: immunoSEQ multiplex PCR; TCRdb's copy keeps in-frame clones and lacks some. In all, the sample yields approximately 13,000 clones. Recipients received nonmyeloablative bone marrow transplants from related graft donors, with transient mixed chimerism. The sequencing used CD8+ T cells from blood (PBMCs), collected 6 months after the transplant. The receptors were sampled from a human patient who received a combined kidney and bone marrow transplant. Some T cells may possibly be graft donor cells.

A remark on this clone: The read gets to within 3 residues of the CDR3 end, and the germline J gene fills in the rest. The rearrangement links TRBV10-2 to TRBJ2-3; 13 nucleotides line up with TRBD2. The germline CDR1 and CDR2 sequences are WSHSY and SAAADI. The CDR3 is made up of 14 amino acids. After removal of 10 bases from V and 5 bases from J, the junction contained 6 bases not matched to a gene. The CDR3 bases that were read are TGCGCCACCGCACTAGCGGGGGGGCAAGATACG. This translates into CATALAGGQDT. The whole CDR3 reads CATALAGGQDTQYF.

Comment on this clone: The CDR3 is cut off 3 residues early in the read; its end comes from the germline J gene. The genes are TRBV20-1 and TRBJ1-1, with 9 positions matching TRBD1. Germline lookup yields CDR1 DFQATT and CDR2 SNEGSKA (reference sequence). Trimming at V came to 5 bases and at J to 5 bases, leaving 6 bases not matched to a gene. This CDR3 spans 13 amino acids. The CDR3 protein is CSASDRGGTEAFF. CDR3 bases read: TGCAGTGCTTCCGACAGGGGGGGGACTGAA.

In regard to this clone: The missing CDR3 end, 3 residues past where the read stops, is filled in from the germline J gene. The J gene is TRBJ2-3, the V gene TRBV4-1; TRBD2 matches at 10 bases. CDR3 length equals 16 residues. Germline V gene sequence: CDR1 MGHRA, CDR2 YSYEKL. With V trimmed by 5 bases and J by 2 bases, 7 bases remained unmatched. CDR3 DNA (partial): TGCGCCAGCAGCGACCGGACTAGCGGATTCACAGATACG. It is translated as CASSDRTSGFTDT. The CDR3 in full is CASSDRTSGFTDTQYF.

Concerning this clone: Read sequence stops 3 residues before the CDR3 end, and the germline J gene provides the missing end. The chain is built from TRBV10-3 and TRBJ2-1; D possibly corresponds to TRBD2 (6 bases). Between the trimmed V and J ends, which lost 0 bases and 7 bases, there was a span of 10 bases. This CDR3 is built from 14 residues. Germline V lookup: CDR1 ENHRY, CDR2 SYGVKD. The CDR3 spells CAISESTSLNEQFF. The DNA read from the CDR3 is TGTGCCATCAGTGAGTCGACTAGTTTGAATGAG.

As for this clone: The read terminates 3 residues ahead of where the CDR3 ends, so the germline J gene completes it. The rearrangement links TRBV7-6 to TRBJ2-7; 10 bases line up with TRBD2. Germline V lookup: CDR1 SGHVS, CDR2 FNYEAQ. V lost 1 base, J lost 2 bases, and 5 bases stayed unmatched. The CDR3 has 16 residues. This CDR3 is CASSLDLAGATYEQYF. The sequenced CDR3 bases are TGTGCCAGCAGCTTAGACCTAGCGGGGGCCACCTACGAG.

A remark on this clone: The CDR3 end is not reached by the read, which stops 3 residues before it; the germline J gene fills it in. The V call is TRBV5-1, the J call TRBJ2-7; TRBD1 agrees at 7 bases. CDR1 and CDR2 (germline): SGHRS, YFSETQ. The CDR3 is 12 residues long. The J segment lost 6 bases and the V segment lost 3 bases, leaving 3 bases of the junction unmatched. CDR3 loop: CASSWTGLEQYF. The part of the CDR3 DNA that was read is TGCGCCAGCAGCTGGACAGGACTCGAG.

About this clone itself: The read stops 3 residues short of the end of the CDR3; the missing end is completed from the germline J gene. This chain links TRBV19 with TRBJ2-1, with 10 bases identical to TRBD1. CDR3 length: 16 residues. The ends lost 4 bases at V and 8 bases at J; junction bases unmatched: 11. CDR1 and CDR2 from the germline V gene are LNHDA and SQIVND (reference sequence). This CDR3 reads CASSKGDRGQEDEQFF. Incomplete CDR3 DNA: TGTGCCAGTAGTAAGGGCGACAGGGGGCAGGAGGATGAG.

Partial CDR3 DNA: TGTGCCAGCCTCGGGACAGACTGGACCCATGGC. Its translation: CASLGTDWTHG. The full CDR3 protein is CASLGTDWTHGYTF. The V gene is TRBV7-9, the J gene TRBJ1-2; 7 bases line up with TRBD1. The missing CDR3 end, 3 residues past where the read stops, is filled in from the germline J gene. Trimming took 8 bases from V and 6 from J; bases not matched to a gene: 12. The CDR3 loop spans 14 amino acids. CDR1 is SEHNR and CDR2 is FQNEAQ in the germline V gene (reference sequence).

About this clone: The CDR3 end lies 3 residues beyond the end of the read and is filled in from the germline J gene. The chain has TRBV7-6 and TRBJ2-3; D might be TRBD2 (6 bases). V was clipped by 5 bases and J by 0 bases, with 12 bases between them. CDR1 and CDR2 from the germline V gene are SGHVS and FNYEAQ. The CDR3 extends over 15 amino acids. CDR3 sequence reads: CASSISGASTDTQYF. Partial CDR3 DNA: TGTGCCAGCAGCATTAGCGGAGCTAGCACAGATACG.

A note on this clone: The sequenced fragment ends 3 residues before the CDR3 boundary, so the rest is inferred from the germline J gene. This chain uses TRBV4-1 with TRBJ1-1, with D possibly matching TRBD1 (6 bases). Germline-derived CDR1 and CDR2 are MGHRA and YSYEKL. CDR3 length: 15 residues. With 3 bases removed from V and 0 bases from J, the gap between germline ends came to 11 bases. The covered CDR3 bases are TGCGCCAGCAGCCAGTTAACAGGGTTGAACACTGAA. This sequence encodes CASSQLTGLNTE. The full CDR3 reads CASSQLTGLNTEAFF.

As regards this clone: Read sequence stops 3 residues before the CDR3 end, and the germline J gene provides the missing end. V is TRBV10-1 and J is TRBJ2-2, with a possible D match to TRBD1 (6 bases). Germline CDR1 WNHNN, CDR2 SYGVQD (reference sequence). This CDR3 contains 14 residues. Trimming shortened V by 6 bases and J by 3 bases, and 11 bases separated the two germline ends. Incomplete CDR3 DNA: TGCGCCAGCAGCGACTGGGGGCACACCGGGGAG. This encodes CASSDWGHTGE. The whole CDR3 protein reads CASSDWGHTGELFF.

Comment on this clone: Coverage ceases 3 residues before the CDR3 finishes, and the germline J gene fills in the end. This chain connects TRBV7-2 to TRBJ2-7; a possible D gene is TRBD2 (6 bases). V lost 5 bases, J lost 3 bases, and 14 bases lay in between. The CDR3 runs to 14 residues. Germline-derived CDR1 and CDR2 are SGHTA and FQGNSA. The CDR3 bases that were read are TGTGCCAGCAGCGACCCGGGACTCAACTACGAG. As protein: CASSDPGLNYE. The complete CDR3 sequence is CASSDPGLNYEQYF.

Regarding this clone: The CDR3 end lies 3 residues beyond the end of the read and is filled in from the germline J gene. The chain combines TRBV5-1 with TRBJ2-7; D may be TRBD1 (6 bases). In germline, CDR1 is SGHRS, CDR2 YFSETQ. This CDR3 spans 14 amino acids. Trimming took 3 bases from V and 4 from J, leaving 14 bases between them. The covered CDR3 bases are TGCGCCAGCAGCTCGACGAAGGGGGAATACGAG. Translation gives CASSSTKGEYE. The entire CDR3 sequence reads CASSSTKGEYEQYF.

As concerns this clone: The CDR3 goes on 3 residues after the read ends, and that part is filled in from the germline J gene. The chain links TRBV30 to TRBJ2-7, with a tentative D call TRBD2 (5 bases). Trimming pared 2 bases from V and 6 bases from J, leaving 17 bases between. Germline V gene sequence: CDR1 GTSNPN, CDR2 SVGIG (reference sequence). The CDR3 has 14 amino acids. The CDR3 sequence: CAWSITQRGREQYF. The CDR3 DNA, read in part, is TGTGCCTGGAGTATCACCCAAAGAGGGCGCGAG.

Comment on this clone: The read is 3 residues too short to cover the CDR3 end, so that end is filled in from the germline J gene. This sequence joins TRBV29-1 and TRBJ2-7, with 9 bases lining up with TRBD1. V shed 4 bases and J 2 bases; nucleotides not matched to a gene: 3. Germline V gene data show CDR1 as SQVTM and CDR2 as ANQGSEA. This CDR3 spans 13 amino acids. CDR3 amino acids: CSVVGTGTYEQYF. CDR3 DNA, as far as it was read: TGCAGCGTTGTCGGGACAGGGACCTACGAG.

On this clone itself: The read falls 3 residues short of the CDR3 end, and the missing part is taken from the germline J gene. This chain uses TRBV19 with TRBJ2-1; the match to TRBD1 covers 10 bases. The trim removed 5 bases at V and 7 bases at J, leaving 8 bases unmatched. CDR1 is LNHDA, CDR2 SQIVND, per germline (reference sequence). This CDR3 region has 15 residues. The covered CDR3 bases are TGTGCCAGTAGTTTCCGGGACAGGGGCATGAATGAG. It is translated as CASSFRDRGMNE. The entire CDR3 protein reads CASSFRDRGMNEQFF. Using reference TRBV19 and TRBJ2-1 for the parts outside the CDR3, the full variable domain is DGGITQSPKYLFRKEGQNVTLSCEQNLNHDAMYWYRQDPGQGLRLIYYSQIVNDFQKGDIAEGYSVSREKKESFPLTVTSAQKNPTAFYLCASSFRDRGMNEQFFGPGTRLTVL.

On this clone: The read is 3 residues too short to cover the CDR3 end, so that end is filled in from the germline J gene. The chain carries TRBV27 and TRBJ1-5; D ambiguous. V lost 5 bases and J 7 bases, leaving 15 bases between the germline ends. Germline CDR1 reads MNHEY; CDR2 reads SMNVEV (reference sequence). The CDR3 is 14 residues long. The CDR3 sequence is CASSMSGSEQPQHF. The covered CDR3 bases are TGTGCCAGCAGTATGTCGGGGTCTGAACAGCCC.

The CDR3 DNA, read in part, is TGCAGTGCTGATCCTGGCGGGGGACTCTACAATGAG. Its translation: CSADPGGGLYNE. The complete CDR3 sequence is CSADPGGGLYNEQFF. The J gene is TRBJ2-1, the V gene TRBV20-1, with 7 bases lining up with TRBD2. The sequenced fragment ends 3 residues before the CDR3 boundary, so the rest is inferred from the germline J gene. Germline V lookup: CDR1 DFQATT, CDR2 SNEGSKA (reference sequence). CDR3 length: 15 residues. V dropped 5 bases and J dropped 3; count of bases not matched to a gene: 10.

In regard to this clone: The sequence runs out 3 residues before the end of the CDR3; the remainder is reconstructed from the germline J gene. This chain uses TRBV9 with TRBJ2-2; TRBD1 matches 10 bases. CDR1 SGDLS and CDR2 YYNGEE come from the germline V gene. Trimming removed 4 bases from V and 7 bases from J; junction bases left unmatched: 10. This CDR3 spans 16 amino acids. CDR3 residues: CASSTRDRGLGGELFF. The sequenced part of the CDR3 DNA is TGTGCCAGCAGCACCCGGGACAGGGGTTTAGGCGGGGAG.

CDR3 protein: CASRGTGNTEAFF. The covered CDR3 bases are TGTGCCAGCAGGGGGACAGGGAACACTGAA. This chain joins TRBV7-6 and TRBJ1-1; 8 bases are a match to TRBD1. The CDR3 end is not reached by the read, which stops 3 residues before it; the germline J gene fills it in. Per germline, CDR1 SGHVS and CDR2 FNYEAQ. V lost 6 bases and J lost 1; bases outside the gene matches: 1. CDR3 length equals 13 residues.